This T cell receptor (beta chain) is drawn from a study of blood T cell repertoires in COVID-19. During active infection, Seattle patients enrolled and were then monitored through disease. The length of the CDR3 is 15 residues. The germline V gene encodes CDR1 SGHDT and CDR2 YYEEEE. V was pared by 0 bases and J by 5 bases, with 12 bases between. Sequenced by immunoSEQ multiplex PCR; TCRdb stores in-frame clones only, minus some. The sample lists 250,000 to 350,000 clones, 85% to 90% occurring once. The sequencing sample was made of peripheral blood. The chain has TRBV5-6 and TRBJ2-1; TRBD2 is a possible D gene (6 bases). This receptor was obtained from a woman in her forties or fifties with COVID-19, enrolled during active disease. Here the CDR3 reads CASSLDRWGDNEQFF. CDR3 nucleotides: TGTGCCAGCAGCTTGGACAGGTGGGGGGACAATGAGCAGTTCTTC.